These T cell receptor beta chains were read from a single sample in a study of blood T cell repertoires in COVID-19. Here immunoSEQ multiplex PCR was the method, and the copy in TCRdb shows in-frame clones only, minus some. The table shows more than 45,000 clones, with around 90% occurring only once. Sequencing was carried out using peripheral blood. These receptors were taken from a human donor with active COVID-19. The donor label of this sample is uncertain. Each CDR3 is given with its conserved first and last residue. A D gene is named only where the DNA matches it firmly. Clone size is stated in some rows and not others, as once, few, many or a class when expanded.

cdr3_length: 14
j_call: TRBJ1-6
v_call: TRBV2
clone_size: NA
d_call: NA
cdr3_aa: CASSEAGGVSPLHF
cdr3_nt: TGTGCCAGCAGTGAAGCAGGAGGGGTTTCACCCCTCCACTTT

cdr3_length: 14
j_call: TRBJ2-7
v_call: TRBV4-1
clone_size: NA
d_call: NA
cdr3_aa: CASSQWEGAYEQYF
cdr3_nt: TGCGCCAGCAGCCAGTGGGAGGGGGCCTACGAGCAGTACTTC

cdr3_length: 16
j_call: TRBJ2-2
v_call: TRBV5-1
clone_size: NA
d_call: TRBD1
cdr3_aa: CASSLGIRQGTGELFF
cdr3_nt: TGCGCCAGCAGCTTGGGGATCCGACAGGGCACCGGGGAGCTGTTTTTT

cdr3_length: 19
j_call: TRBJ1-5
v_call: TRBV21-1
clone_size: NA
d_call: NA
cdr3_aa: CASSKFRRERWKGNQPQHF
cdr3_nt: TGTGCCAGCAGCAAATTTCGCAGGGAACGATGGAAGGGCAATCAGCCCCAGCATTTT

cdr3_length: 17
j_call: TRBJ1-6
v_call: TRBV7-9
clone_size: NA
d_call: TRBD1
cdr3_aa: CASSRTRAQGAHSPLHF
cdr3_nt: TGTGCCAGCAGCCGCACCCGTGCCCAGGGGGCGCATTCACCCCTCCACTTT

cdr3_length: 13
j_call: TRBJ2-7
v_call: TRBV6-5
clone_size: NA
d_call: NA
cdr3_aa: CATHWGGSYEQYF
cdr3_nt: TGTGCCACCCACTGGGGCGGCTCCTACGAGCAGTACTTC

cdr3_length: 14
j_call: TRBJ2-2
v_call: TRBV6-2/TRBV6-3
clone_size: NA
d_call: NA
cdr3_aa: CASSFRELGGELFF
cdr3_nt: TGTGCCAGCAGTTTTCGGGAGCTGGGCGGGGAGCTGTTTTTT

cdr3_length: 16
j_call: TRBJ2-2
v_call: TRBV12-5
clone_size: NA
d_call: TRBD1
cdr3_aa: CASGLFSPGGGGELFF
cdr3_nt: TGTGCTAGTGGCCTGTTCTCCCCAGGGGGCGGAGGGGAGCTGTTTTTT

cdr3_length: 15
j_call: TRBJ2-5
v_call: TRBV7-9
clone_size: NA
d_call: NA
cdr3_aa: CASTKRTGFVETQYF
cdr3_nt: TGTGCCAGCACCAAACGCACAGGGTTCGTAGAGACCCAGTACTTC

cdr3_length: 13
j_call: TRBJ2-2
v_call: TRBV12-3/TRBV12-4
clone_size: NA
d_call: TRBD2
cdr3_aa: CASSKGLAGELFF
cdr3_nt: TGTGCCAGCAGTAAGGGACTAGCGGGGGAGCTGTTTTTT

cdr3_length: 13
j_call: TRBJ1-5
v_call: TRBV2
clone_size: NA
d_call: NA
cdr3_aa: CASRRDSNQPQHF
cdr3_nt: TGTGCCAGCAGAAGAGATAGCAATCAGCCCCAGCATTTT

cdr3_length: 14
j_call: TRBJ1-2
v_call: TRBV7-6
clone_size: NA
d_call: NA
cdr3_aa: CASSPIQTNYGYTF
cdr3_nt: TGTGCCAGCAGCCCCATACAAACTAACTATGGCTACACCTTC

cdr3_length: 15
j_call: TRBJ2-2
v_call: TRBV4-1
clone_size: NA
d_call: NA
cdr3_aa: CASSQEGGNTGELFF
cdr3_nt: TGCGCCAGCAGCCAAGAGGGAGGGAACACCGGGGAGCTGTTTTTT

cdr3_length: 15
j_call: TRBJ1-1
v_call: TRBV15
clone_size: few
d_call: NA
cdr3_aa: CATSRAYSMNTEAFF
cdr3_nt: TGTGCCACCAGCAGAGCCTATTCCATGAACACTGAAGCTTTCTTT

cdr3_length: 15
j_call: TRBJ2-1
v_call: TRBV7-9
clone_size: once
d_call: NA
cdr3_aa: CASSLGPTTYNEQFF
cdr3_nt: TGTGCCAGCAGCTTAGGTCCAACAACCTACAATGAGCAGTTCTTC

cdr3_length: 14
j_call: TRBJ2-7
v_call: TRBV3-1/TRBV3-2
clone_size: medium-sized
d_call: TRBD1
cdr3_aa: CASSHGYRGGEQYF
cdr3_nt: TGTGCCAGCAGCCACGGCTACAGGGGTGGGGAGCAGTACTTC

cdr3_length: 18
j_call: TRBJ1-5
v_call: TRBV6-2/TRBV6-3
clone_size: NA
d_call: NA
cdr3_aa: CASSYRPAAGGFNQPQHF
cdr3_nt: TGTGCCAGCAGTTATCGGCCGGCGGCAGGAGGTTTTAATCAGCCCCAGCATTTT

cdr3_length: 17
j_call: TRBJ2-4
v_call: TRBV27
clone_size: NA
d_call: TRBD1
cdr3_aa: CASSLIAPGQGAGIQYF
cdr3_nt: TGTGCCAGCAGTTTGATTGCGCCGGGACAGGGGGCAGGCATTCAGTACTTC

cdr3_length: 17
j_call: TRBJ1-5
v_call: TRBV18
clone_size: NA
d_call: TRBD1
cdr3_aa: CASSPENRGNSNQPQHF
cdr3_nt: TGTGCCAGCTCACCGGAGAACAGGGGGAATAGCAATCAGCCCCAGCATTTT

cdr3_length: 12
j_call: TRBJ2-3
v_call: TRBV9
clone_size: NA
d_call: NA
cdr3_aa: CASSPNRDTQYF
cdr3_nt: TGTGCCAGCAGCCCTAATCGAGATACGCAGTATTTT

cdr3_length: 14
j_call: TRBJ2-7
v_call: TRBV28
clone_size: NA
d_call: NA
cdr3_aa: CASSLKRTRYEQYF
cdr3_nt: TGTGCCAGCAGTTTAAAGAGGACACGCTACGAGCAGTACTTC

cdr3_length: 13
j_call: TRBJ2-5
v_call: TRBV10-2
clone_size: NA
d_call: TRBD1
cdr3_aa: CASHGQGRETQYF
cdr3_nt: TGCGCCAGCCACGGACAGGGAAGAGAGACCCAGTACTTC

cdr3_length: 18
j_call: TRBJ1-4
v_call: TRBV7-9
clone_size: NA
d_call: TRBD1
cdr3_aa: CASSPPLLGQGGGEKLFF
cdr3_nt: TGTGCCAGCAGCCCCCCACTACTCGGACAGGGAGGTGGTGAAAAACTGTTTTTT

cdr3_length: 13
j_call: TRBJ1-1
v_call: TRBV5-4
clone_size: NA
d_call: NA
cdr3_aa: CASSREMNTEAFF
cdr3_nt: TGTGCCAGCAGCAGGGAGATGAACACTGAAGCTTTCTTT

cdr3_length: 16
j_call: TRBJ2-2
v_call: TRBV9
clone_size: NA
d_call: NA
cdr3_aa: CASSAGTSSNTGELFF
cdr3_nt: TGTGCCAGCAGCGCCGGGACAAGTTCGAACACCGGGGAGCTGTTTTTT

cdr3_length: 14
j_call: TRBJ1-2
v_call: TRBV2
clone_size: NA
d_call: NA
cdr3_aa: CASAFTRTNYGYTF
cdr3_nt: TGTGCCAGCGCGTTTACCAGGACTAACTATGGCTACACCTTC

cdr3_length: 15
j_call: TRBJ1-1
v_call: TRBV4-3
clone_size: NA
d_call: TRBD1
cdr3_aa: CASSRSGQGNTEAFF
cdr3_nt: TGCGCCAGCAGCCGCTCGGGACAGGGAAACACTGAAGCTTTCTTT

cdr3_length: 15
j_call: TRBJ2-6
v_call: TRBV7-2
clone_size: NA
d_call: NA
cdr3_aa: CASSPEGSGANVLTF
cdr3_nt: TGTGCCAGCAGCCCCGAGGGCTCTGGGGCCAACGTCCTGACTTTC

cdr3_length: 12
j_call: TRBJ2-7
v_call: TRBV5-1
clone_size: NA
d_call: NA
cdr3_aa: CASSLVDGEQYF
cdr3_nt: TGCGCCAGCAGCTTGGTTGACGGGGAGCAGTACTTC

cdr3_length: 16
j_call: TRBJ2-5
v_call: TRBV5-1
clone_size: NA
d_call: TRBD1
cdr3_aa: CASSGGPGQGAETQYF
cdr3_nt: TGCGCCAGCAGCGGGGGCCCAGGACAGGGGGCAGAGACCCAGTACTTC

cdr3_length: 16
j_call: TRBJ2-7
v_call: TRBV4-2
clone_size: NA
d_call: TRBD2
cdr3_aa: CASSQERLAGVGEQYF
cdr3_nt: TGTGCCAGCAGCCAAGAGAGGCTAGCGGGAGTGGGGGAGCAGTACTTC

cdr3_length: 14
j_call: TRBJ1-5
v_call: TRBV10-2
clone_size: NA
d_call: NA
cdr3_aa: CASSELGHNQPQHF
cdr3_nt: TGCGCCAGCAGTGAGTTGGGGCACAATCAGCCCCAGCATTTT

cdr3_length: 17
j_call: TRBJ2-2
v_call: TRBV7-8
clone_size: NA
d_call: TRBD2
cdr3_aa: CASSLVGTSVPTGELFF
cdr3_nt: TGTGCCAGCAGCTTAGTTGGGACTAGCGTCCCCACCGGGGAGCTGTTTTTT

cdr3_length: 13
j_call: TRBJ1-1
v_call: TRBV30
clone_size: NA
d_call: NA
cdr3_aa: CAWSVRGNTEAFF
cdr3_nt: TGTGCCTGGAGTGTACGGGGTAACACTGAAGCTTTCTTT

cdr3_length: 15
j_call: TRBJ2-1
v_call: TRBV9
clone_size: NA
d_call: NA
cdr3_aa: CASSVAGDTYNEQFF
cdr3_nt: TGTGCCAGCAGCGTAGCCGGCGACACCTACAATGAGCAGTTCTTC

cdr3_length: 15
j_call: TRBJ2-3
v_call: TRBV6-1
clone_size: NA
d_call: TRBD2
cdr3_aa: CASSELAGGPDTQYF
cdr3_nt: TGTGCCAGCAGTGAGTTAGCGGGGGGGCCAGATACGCAGTATTTT

cdr3_length: 14
j_call: TRBJ2-7
v_call: TRBV2
clone_size: NA
d_call: TRBD1
cdr3_aa: CASRATGGSYEQYF
cdr3_nt: TGTGCCAGCAGGGCGACAGGGGGCAGTTACGAGCAGTACTTC

cdr3_length: 14
j_call: TRBJ2-7
v_call: TRBV18
clone_size: NA
d_call: TRBD1
cdr3_aa: CASSGPGQTYEQYF
cdr3_nt: TGTGCCAGCTCAGGCCCGGGACAGACCTACGAGCAGTACTTC

cdr3_length: 14
j_call: TRBJ2-2
v_call: TRBV7-9
clone_size: NA
d_call: NA
cdr3_aa: CASSQRTNTGELFF
cdr3_nt: TGTGCCAGCAGCCAGCGAACGAACACCGGGGAGCTGTTTTTT

cdr3_length: 14
j_call: TRBJ2-7
v_call: TRBV4-1
clone_size: NA
d_call: TRBD1
cdr3_aa: CASSQEDRVYEQYF
cdr3_nt: TGCGCCAGCAGCCAAGAAGACAGGGTTTACGAGCAGTACTTC

cdr3_length: 16
j_call: TRBJ1-5
v_call: TRBV19
clone_size: NA
d_call: NA
cdr3_aa: CASSIAGSRGNQPQHF
cdr3_nt: TGTGCCAGTAGTATAGCAGGGTCTCGTGGCAATCAGCCCCAGCATTTT

cdr3_length: 14
j_call: TRBJ2-1
v_call: TRBV7-3
clone_size: NA
d_call: NA
cdr3_aa: CASSPKTRNNEQFF
cdr3_nt: TGTGCCAGCAGCCCGAAGACTAGAAATAATGAGCAGTTCTTC

cdr3_length: 16
j_call: TRBJ1-5
v_call: TRBV4-1
clone_size: NA
d_call: NA
cdr3_aa: CASSQDPRLVNQPQHF
cdr3_nt: TGCGCCAGCAGCCAAGATCCCCGCCTAGTTAATCAGCCCCAGCATTTT

cdr3_length: 18
j_call: TRBJ2-1
v_call: TRBV6-1
clone_size: NA
d_call: TRBD2
cdr3_aa: CASSGPRAGGYFYNEQFF
cdr3_nt: TGTGCCAGCAGTGGCCCAAGAGCGGGAGGGTATTTCTACAATGAGCAGTTCTTC

cdr3_length: 15
j_call: TRBJ2-5
v_call: TRBV10-3
clone_size: NA
d_call: TRBD1
cdr3_aa: CAISEERTGEETQYF
cdr3_nt: TGTGCCATCAGTGAAGAACGGACAGGGGAAGAGACCCAGTACTTC

cdr3_length: 14
j_call: TRBJ2-2
v_call: TRBV3-1/TRBV3-2
clone_size: once
d_call: TRBD2
cdr3_aa: CASAGGPGTGELFF
cdr3_nt: TGTGCCAGCGCGGGGGGGCCGGGCACCGGGGAGCTGTTTTTT

cdr3_length: 12
j_call: TRBJ2-3
v_call: TRBV5-1
clone_size: NA
d_call: NA
cdr3_aa: CASSVQADTQYF
cdr3_nt: TGCGCCAGCAGCGTACAGGCAGATACGCAGTATTTT

cdr3_length: 15
j_call: TRBJ1-2
v_call: TRBV4-2
clone_size: NA
d_call: NA
cdr3_aa: CASSQDLLQNYGYTF
cdr3_nt: TGTGCCAGCAGCCAAGATCTTCTACAGAACTATGGCTACACCTTC

cdr3_length: 15
j_call: TRBJ2-1
v_call: TRBV7-3
clone_size: NA
d_call: NA
cdr3_aa: CASSLGDSWVDEQFF
cdr3_nt: TGTGCCAGCAGTTTAGGCGACTCGTGGGTCGATGAGCAGTTCTTC

cdr3_length: 13
j_call: TRBJ2-5
v_call: TRBV4-1
clone_size: NA
d_call: NA
cdr3_aa: CASSQRFQETQYF
cdr3_nt: TGCGCCAGCAGCCAACGGTTTCAAGAGACCCAGTACTTC

cdr3_length: 20
j_call: TRBJ1-2
v_call: TRBV6-2/TRBV6-3
clone_size: medium-sized
d_call: TRBD1
cdr3_aa: CASSPIIDRAVKSNNYGYTF
cdr3_nt: TGTGCCAGCAGTCCGATCATCGACAGGGCGGTTAAGTCGAATAACTATGGCTACACCTTC

cdr3_length: 18
j_call: TRBJ2-3
v_call: TRBV28
clone_size: once
d_call: TRBD2
cdr3_aa: CASSYELAGEASTDTQYF
cdr3_nt: TGTGCCAGCAGTTACGAACTAGCGGGTGAAGCTAGCACAGATACGCAGTATTTT

cdr3_length: 13
j_call: TRBJ1-5
v_call: TRBV9
clone_size: NA
d_call: TRBD1
cdr3_aa: CASSRDSGQPQHF
cdr3_nt: TGTGCCAGCAGCCGGGACAGTGGTCAGCCCCAGCATTTT

cdr3_length: 17
j_call: TRBJ2-3
v_call: TRBV19
clone_size: once
d_call: TRBD2
cdr3_aa: CASSQGTSGLPTDTQYF
cdr3_nt: TGTGCCAGTAGCCAAGGGACTAGCGGACTTCCCACAGATACGCAGTATTTT